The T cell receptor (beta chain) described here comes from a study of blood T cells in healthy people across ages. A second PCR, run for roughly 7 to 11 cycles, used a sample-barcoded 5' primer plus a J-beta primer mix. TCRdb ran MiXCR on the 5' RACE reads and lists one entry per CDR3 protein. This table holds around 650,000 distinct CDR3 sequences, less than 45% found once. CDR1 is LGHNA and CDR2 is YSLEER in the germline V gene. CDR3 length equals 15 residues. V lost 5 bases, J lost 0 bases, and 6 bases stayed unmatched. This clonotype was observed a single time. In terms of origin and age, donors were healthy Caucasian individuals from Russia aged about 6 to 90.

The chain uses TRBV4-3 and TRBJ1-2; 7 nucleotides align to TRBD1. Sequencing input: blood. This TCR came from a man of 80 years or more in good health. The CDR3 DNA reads TGCGCCAGCAGCGTCAGACAGGGAGCTAACTATGGCTACACCTTC. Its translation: CASSVRQGANYGYTF.